This T cell receptor (beta chain) is from a study of blood T cell repertoires in COVID-19. Study as a whole: The origin of the acute and convalescent COVID-19 samples was the United States, Italy and Spain. The analysed material was cDNA or gDNA that came from T cells, B-cell-depleted T cells, or PBMCs.

Authors' methods: Nucleated cell counts were estimated from reference gene primer amplification. Produced via immunoSEQ multiplex PCR; TCRdb's table is partial and in-frame only. V and J calls plus clone size are reproduced from that table; the DNA served to infer D and trimming. The sample lists approximately 200,000 clones; around 83% were seen once. The CDR3 is made up of 13 amino acids. The germline V gene has CDR1 GTSNPN and CDR2 SVGIG (reference sequence). J gave up 13 bases and V 2 bases, and 9 bases lay outside the gene matches. This clone was detected only a few times. The chain uses TRBV30 and TRBJ1-2; TRBD1 matches 11 bases. The material sequenced was peripheral blood. The origin of this receptor is a man aged 40-49 years with acute or convalescent COVID-19. The CDR3 DNA is TGTGCCTGGAGTAAAGGGACAGGGGGAGTTGGCACCTTC. Protein: CAWSKGTGGVGTF.